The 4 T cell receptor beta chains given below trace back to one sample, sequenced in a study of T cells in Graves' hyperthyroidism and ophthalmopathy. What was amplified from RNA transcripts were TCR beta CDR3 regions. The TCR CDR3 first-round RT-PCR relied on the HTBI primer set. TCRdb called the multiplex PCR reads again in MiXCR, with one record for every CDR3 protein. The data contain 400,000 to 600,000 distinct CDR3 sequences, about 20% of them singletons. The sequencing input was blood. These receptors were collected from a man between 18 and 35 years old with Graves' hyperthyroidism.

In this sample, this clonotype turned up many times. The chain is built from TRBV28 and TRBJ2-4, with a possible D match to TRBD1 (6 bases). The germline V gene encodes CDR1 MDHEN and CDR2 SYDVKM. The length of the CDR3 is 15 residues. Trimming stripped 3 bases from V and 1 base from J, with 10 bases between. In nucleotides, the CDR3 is TGTGCCAGCAGTTTTGCAGGGGAGGCCAAAAACATTCAGTACTTC. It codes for CASSFAGEAKNIQYF.

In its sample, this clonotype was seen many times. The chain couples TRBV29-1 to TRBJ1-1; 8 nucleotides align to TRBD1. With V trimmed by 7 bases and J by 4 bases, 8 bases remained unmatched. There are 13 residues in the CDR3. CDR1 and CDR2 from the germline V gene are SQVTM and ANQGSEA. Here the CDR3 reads CSADRGVGTEAFF. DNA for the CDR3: TGCAGCGCCGACAGGGGAGTCGGCACTGAAGCTTTCTTT.

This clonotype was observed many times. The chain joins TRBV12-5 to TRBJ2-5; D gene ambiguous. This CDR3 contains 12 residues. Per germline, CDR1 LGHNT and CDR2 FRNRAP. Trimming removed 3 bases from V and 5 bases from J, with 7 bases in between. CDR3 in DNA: TGTGCTAGTGGTTTCGACGGGGAGACCCAGTACTTC. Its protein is CASGFDGETQYF.

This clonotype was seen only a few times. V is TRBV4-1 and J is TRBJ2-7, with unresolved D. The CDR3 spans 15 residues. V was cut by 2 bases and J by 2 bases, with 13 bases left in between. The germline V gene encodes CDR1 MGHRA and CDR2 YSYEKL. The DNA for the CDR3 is TGCGCCAGCAGCCAACGGGTAAAAGGCACCTACGAGCAGTACTTC. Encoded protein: CASSQRVKGTYEQYF.